The TCR beta chain described here comes from a study of blood T cell repertoires in COVID-19. Looking at the study overall: Sites across the United States, Italy and Spain contributed samples from acute and convalescent COVID-19. Sources were T cells, B-cell-depleted T cells, or PBMCs; the material itself was cDNA or gDNA.

Original analysis: Estimated nucleated cell counts came from reference gene primer amplification. Method: immunoSEQ multiplex PCR; TCRdb's copy keeps in-frame clones and lacks some. That table furnishes V, J and clone size, whereas the DNA furnished D and trimming. The data contain 200,000 to 250,000 clones, around nine tenths of them singletons. Germline V gene sequence: CDR1 SGHDT, CDR2 YYEEEE. The CDR3 consists of 16 residues. Trimming took 1 base from V and 7 from J; bases not matched to a gene: 10. Source material: peripheral blood. This receptor was taken from a man in his sixties with acute or convalescent COVID-19. The chain carries TRBV5-6 and TRBJ2-3; 9 bases agree with TRBD1. CDR3 residues: CASSLYAGTGTNTQYF. The CDR3 nucleotides are TGTGCCAGCAGCTTGTATGCAGGGACAGGGACGAATACGCAGTATTTT.